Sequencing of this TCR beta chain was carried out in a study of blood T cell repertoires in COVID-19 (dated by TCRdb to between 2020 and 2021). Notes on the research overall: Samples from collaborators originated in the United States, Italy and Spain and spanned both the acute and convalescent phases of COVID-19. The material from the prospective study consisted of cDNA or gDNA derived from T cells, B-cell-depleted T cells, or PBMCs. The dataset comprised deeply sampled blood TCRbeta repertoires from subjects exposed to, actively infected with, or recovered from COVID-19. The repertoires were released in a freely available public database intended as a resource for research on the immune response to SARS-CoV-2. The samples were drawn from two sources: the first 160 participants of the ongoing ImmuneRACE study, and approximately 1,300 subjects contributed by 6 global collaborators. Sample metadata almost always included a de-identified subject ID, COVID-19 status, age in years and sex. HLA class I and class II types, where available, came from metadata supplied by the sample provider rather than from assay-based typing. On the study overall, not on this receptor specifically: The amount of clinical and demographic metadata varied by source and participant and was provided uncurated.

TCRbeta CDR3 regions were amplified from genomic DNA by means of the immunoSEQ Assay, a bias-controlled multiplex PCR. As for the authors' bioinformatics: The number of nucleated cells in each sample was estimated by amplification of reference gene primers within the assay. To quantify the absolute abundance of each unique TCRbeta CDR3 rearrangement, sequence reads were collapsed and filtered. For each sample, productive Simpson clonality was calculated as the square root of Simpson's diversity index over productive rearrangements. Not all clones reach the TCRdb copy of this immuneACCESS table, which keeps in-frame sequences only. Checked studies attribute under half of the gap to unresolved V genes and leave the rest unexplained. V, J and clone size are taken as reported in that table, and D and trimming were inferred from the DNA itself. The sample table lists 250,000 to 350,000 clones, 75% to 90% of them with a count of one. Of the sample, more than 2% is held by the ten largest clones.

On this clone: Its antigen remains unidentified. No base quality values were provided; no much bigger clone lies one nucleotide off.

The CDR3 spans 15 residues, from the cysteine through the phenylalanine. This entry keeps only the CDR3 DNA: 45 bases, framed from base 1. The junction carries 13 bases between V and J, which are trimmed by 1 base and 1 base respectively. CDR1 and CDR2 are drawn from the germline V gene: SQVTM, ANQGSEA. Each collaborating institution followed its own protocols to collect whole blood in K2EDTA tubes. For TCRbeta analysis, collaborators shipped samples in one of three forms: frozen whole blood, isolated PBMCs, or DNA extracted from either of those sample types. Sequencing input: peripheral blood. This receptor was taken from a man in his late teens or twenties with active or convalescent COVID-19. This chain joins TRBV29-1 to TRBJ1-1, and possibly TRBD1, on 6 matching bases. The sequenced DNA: TGCAGCGTTGAAGTTCCGGGACACGCGAACACTGAAGCTTTCTTT. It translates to CSVEVPGHANTEAFF.